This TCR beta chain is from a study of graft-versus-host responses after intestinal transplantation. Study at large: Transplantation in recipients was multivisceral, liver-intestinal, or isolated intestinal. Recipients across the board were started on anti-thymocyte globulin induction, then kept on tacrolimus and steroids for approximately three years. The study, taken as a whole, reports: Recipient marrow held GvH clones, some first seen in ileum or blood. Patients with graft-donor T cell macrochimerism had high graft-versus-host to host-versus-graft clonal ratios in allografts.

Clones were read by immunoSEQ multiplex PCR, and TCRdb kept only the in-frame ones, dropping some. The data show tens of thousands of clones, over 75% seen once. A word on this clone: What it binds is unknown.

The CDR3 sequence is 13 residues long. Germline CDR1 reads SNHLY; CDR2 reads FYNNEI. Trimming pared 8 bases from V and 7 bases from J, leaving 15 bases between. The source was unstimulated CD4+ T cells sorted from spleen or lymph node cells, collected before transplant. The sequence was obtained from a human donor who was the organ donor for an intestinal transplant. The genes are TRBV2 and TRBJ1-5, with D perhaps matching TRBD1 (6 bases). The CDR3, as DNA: TGTGCCAGCGTGAACAGGGTGGAACAGCCCCAGCATTTT. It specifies CASVNRVEQPQHF.